Below, 28 T cell receptor beta chains from the same sample are listed, as sequenced in a study of cytomegalovirus exposure and HLA in healthy donors. The study ran its PCR with 60 Vbeta and 13 Jbeta primers. Profiled with immunoSEQ multiplex PCR; TCRdb holds only in-frame clones, not every one. The top ten clones hold under 3% of a sample with roughly 160,000 clones, 75% to 90% of them seen once. The source material was PBMCs. All receptors come from a male donor in good health and CMV-seronegative.

With regard to this clone: Within the sample, other DNA sequences also encode this same CDR3. The chain has TRBV7-2 and TRBJ2-2; D is unresolved. Trimming cost V 1 base and J 6 bases, with 12 bases left between them. Germline CDR1 SGHTA, CDR2 FQGNSA. The CDR3 runs 15 residues. The CDR3 nucleotides read TGTGCCAGCAGCTTAGAGCGATTTACCGCCGGGGAGCTGTTTTTT. It yields the protein CASSLERFTAGELFF.

CDR3 sequence (DNA): TGTGCCAGCAGCCCTCGCAGTGGGGGGTACGAGCAGTACTTC. It codes for CASSPRSGGYEQYF. The chain couples TRBV14 to TRBJ2-7; maybe TRBD2 (6 bases). CDR1 and CDR2 (germline): SGHDN, FVKESK. The CDR3 sequence is 14 residues long. Deletions cut 4 bases from V and 4 bases from J, with 14 bases between.

This chain joins TRBV6-6 and TRBJ2-7; 9 bases are shared with TRBD1. The germline V gene encodes CDR1 MNHNY and CDR2 SVGAGI (reference sequence). The CDR3 has 15 residues. V was clipped by 6 bases and J by 6 bases; unmatched bases: 12. The CDR3 region is CASSRPGTGKFEQYF. CDR3 coding DNA: TGTGCCAGCAGCCGGCCCGGGACAGGGAAGTTCGAGCAGTACTTC.

The rearrangement uses TRBV4-3 and TRBJ1-2; D is unclear. This CDR3 comprises 15 residues. Germline CDR1 reads LGHNA; CDR2 reads YSLEER. The V end lost 0 bases, the J end lost 4 bases, and 12 bases lay between the germline ends. CDR3 region: CASSQDVGRRYGYTF. In DNA form, the CDR3 reads TGCGCCAGCAGCCAAGATGTAGGGAGGCGCTATGGCTACACCTTC.

This clone was detected only a few times. The J gene is TRBJ2-3, the V gene TRBV6-4; TRBD2 matches at 9 bases. From germline, CDR1 is MRHNA and CDR2 SNTAGT. The junction had 5 bases not matched to a gene; V was cut back by 5 bases and J by 2 bases. The CDR3 length is 15 residues. In DNA form, the CDR3 reads TGTGCCAGCAGTAAGACTAGCGGAGTCACAGATACGCAGTATTTT. Translated: CASSKTSGVTDTQYF.

The chain has TRBV6-1 and TRBJ2-7, with D perhaps matching TRBD1 (5 bases). The ends were cut back, 3 bases at V and 0 bases at J, with 12 bases in the middle. The CDR3 runs 15 residues. Germline CDR1 is MNHNS and CDR2 is SASEGT. The CDR3 protein is CASSDPGFSSYEQYF. In DNA form, the CDR3 reads TGTGCCAGCAGTGACCCAGGGTTTAGCTCCTACGAGCAGTACTTC.

V is TRBV14 and J is TRBJ2-1; 7 positions match TRBD1. CDR1 is SGHDN, CDR2 FVKESK, per germline. The CDR3 has 12 residues. The ends lost 3 bases at V and 13 bases at J; junction bases unmatched: 6. In nucleotides, the CDR3 is TGTGCCAGCAGCCAGGACAGGTTGACCCAGTTCTTC. Protein sequence: CASSQDRLTQFF.

This clone came up a few times. V is TRBV4-3 and J is TRBJ1-1; D may be TRBD1 (5 bases). The CDR3 runs 15 residues. The germline V gene encodes CDR1 LGHNA and CDR2 YSLEER. Trimming shortened V by 3 bases and J by 0 bases, and 11 bases separated the two germline ends. CDR3 sequence (DNA): TGCGCCAGCAGCCAGGGGGGGGGAATGAACACTGAAGCTTTCTTT. Its translation: CASSQGGGMNTEAFF.

This clone appeared a few times. This chain uses TRBV6-6 with TRBJ2-7; 7 nucleotides align to TRBD2. CDR1 is MNHNY, CDR2 SVGAGI, per germline (reference sequence). V was clipped by 6 bases and J by 0 bases; unmatched bases: 11. CDR3 length: 16 amino acids. This CDR3 is CASSNPEAGNSYEQYF. DNA of the CDR3: TGTGCCAGCAGCAACCCTGAAGCGGGGAACTCCTACGAGCAGTACTTC.

The genes are TRBV5-6 and TRBJ2-3; the D gene is possibly TRBD2 (6 bases). With 5 bases removed from V and 3 bases from J, the gap between germline ends came to 7 bases. This CDR3 is built from 12 residues. Germline V lookup: CDR1 SGHDT, CDR2 YYEEEE. CDR3 sequence (DNA): TGTGCCAGCAGACTAGCAACAGATACGCAGTATTTT. Amino acids: CASRLATDTQYF.

The chain uses TRBV9 and TRBJ1-2; D call uncertain. V was shortened by 0 bases and J by 3 bases, with 12 bases between the two germline ends. The CDR3 has 15 residues. From germline, CDR1 is SGDLS and CDR2 YYNGEE. The CDR3 region is CASSVGATWDYGYTF. Here the CDR3 DNA reads TGTGCCAGCAGCGTAGGGGCCACGTGGGACTATGGCTACACCTTC.

The chain has TRBV10-1 and TRBJ2-5; 7 nucleotides align to TRBD2. Looked up from germline, CDR1 is WNHNN and CDR2 is SYGVQD (reference sequence). The J segment lost 4 bases and the V segment lost 6 bases, leaving 11 bases of the junction unmatched. The CDR3 loop spans 15 amino acids. The CDR3 coding sequence is TGCGCCAGCAGCAACCCGGGAAGCGGGATAGAGACCCAGTACTTC. Translated: CASSNPGSGIETQYF.

This clone occurred a few times. The chain employs TRBV6-1 and TRBJ1-2; D unresolved. The germline CDR1 and CDR2 sequences are MNHNS and SASEGT. There are 13 residues in the CDR3. The V end lost 2 bases, the J end lost 2 bases, and 6 bases lay between the germline ends. In DNA, the CDR3 is TGTGCCAGCAGTGAAACTGTGAACTATGGCTACACCTTC. Its protein product is CASSETVNYGYTF.

This clone was found a few times. The chain recombines TRBV7-2 with TRBJ2-5, with a tentative D call TRBD2 (6 bases). The CDR3 loop spans 15 amino acids. Trimming stripped 2 bases from V and 5 bases from J, with 15 bases between. The germline gives CDR1 SGHTA, CDR2 FQGNSA. The chain's CDR3 is CASSLNGGESETQYF. CDR3 nucleotides: TGTGCCAGCAGCTTAAATGGCGGGGAGAGTGAGACCCAGTACTTC.

This clone was detected only a few times. V and J are TRBV9 and TRBJ2-3, with 9 bases that match TRBD2. CDR3 length equals 16 residues. From germline, CDR1 is SGDLS and CDR2 YYNGEE. Losses at the gene ends were 0 bases for V and 5 bases for J; bases not matched to a gene: 7. The CDR3 loop is CASSVEAGGHGDTQYF. The DNA of the CDR3 is TGTGCCAGCAGCGTAGAGGCGGGGGGGCATGGAGATACGCAGTATTTT.

This clone was recorded once. V and J are TRBV9 and TRBJ2-5; the D gene is possibly TRBD1 (6 bases). Trimming shortened V by 4 bases and J by 5 bases, and 18 bases separated the two germline ends. CDR3 length equals 15 residues. Germline V gene data show CDR1 as SGDLS and CDR2 as YYNGEE. CDR3 nucleotide sequence: TGTGCCAGCAGCCGGGGCGGCAGGGGTGCCGAGACCCAGTACTTC. Amino acids: CASSRGGRGAETQYF.

A few counts support this clone. V usage is TRBV4-1 and J usage is TRBJ1-1; the D gene is possibly TRBD1 (5 bases). Looked up from germline, CDR1 is MGHRA and CDR2 is YSYEKL. This CDR3 comprises 13 residues. The germline V and J ends were trimmed by 1 base and 8 bases, with 11 bases remaining between them. The CDR3 DNA reads as TGCGCCAGCAGCCAAGTAGGGGCAAGAGAAGCTTTCTTT. It translates to CASSQVGAREAFF.

As regards this clone: One junction end does not reproduce the germline sequence, and a read error may be involved. The chain recombines TRBV7-9 with TRBJ1-5; 10 nucleotides line up with TRBD1. Per germline, CDR1 SEHNR and CDR2 FQNEAQ (reference sequence). The CDR3 sequence is 17 residues long. The CDR3 is CSSSHDRGHWGNQPQHF. In DNA form, the CDR3 reads TGTTCCAGCAGCCACGACAGGGGGCATTGGGGCAATCAGCCCCAGCATTTT.

The chain is built from TRBV4-2 and TRBJ1-5, with D tentatively TRBD1 (5 bases). The CDR3 has 15 residues. V lost 0 bases to trimming and J lost 7 bases, with 13 bases between them. Germline V gene data show CDR1 as LGHNA and CDR2 as YNFKEQ. This CDR3 reads CASSQDFGGPQPQHF. The CDR3 DNA follows: TGTGCCAGCAGCCAAGATTTCGGGGGACCGCAGCCCCAGCATTTT.

This clone was detected a few times. This rearrangement joins TRBV29-1 to TRBJ1-1, with 9 bases lining up with TRBD1. V lost 3 bases to trimming and J lost 11 bases; unmatched junction nucleotides: 10. The CDR3 runs to 13 residues. Germline V gene lookup returns CDR1 SQVTM and CDR2 ANQGSEA. DNA of the CDR3: TGCAGCGTTGATAAAACAGGGGGCGGTCGCGCTTTCTTT. Protein: CSVDKTGGGRAFF.

The genes are TRBV11-3 and TRBJ2-1; 7 bases line up with TRBD1. After removal of 5 bases from V and 9 bases from J, the junction contained 10 bases not matched to a gene. This CDR3 region has 14 residues. Germline V gives CDR1 SGHNT, CDR2 YENEEA. CDR3 sequence: CASSTGVGEGEQFF. The DNA of the CDR3 is TGTGCCAGCAGCACAGGGGTTGGGGAAGGTGAGCAGTTCTTC.

The chain joins TRBV5-1 to TRBJ2-7; possibly TRBD1 for D (5 bases). The CDR3 has 16 amino acids. Per the germline V gene, CDR1 is SGHRS and CDR2 is YFSETQ. V gave up 1 base and J gave up 3 bases, with 17 bases separating them. CDR3 in amino acids: CASSLPKTDADYEQYF. CDR3 nucleotides: TGCGCCAGCAGCTTGCCCAAGACAGATGCCGACTACGAGCAGTACTTC.

The genes are TRBV30 and TRBJ2-7, with D unresolved. CDR1 is GTSNPN, CDR2 SVGIG, per germline (reference sequence). CDR3 length: 12 residues. Trimming removed 2 bases from V and 2 bases from J, with 7 bases in between. As DNA, the CDR3 is TGTGCCTGGAGTCTCTCCGCCTACGAGCAGTACTTC. It translates to CAWSLSAYEQYF. Complete variable domain (other parts from reference TRBV30 and TRBJ2-7): SQTIHQWPATLVQPVGSPLSLECTVEGTSNPNLYWYRQAAGRGLQLLFYSVGIGQISSEVPQNLSASRPQDRQFILSSKKLLLSDSGFYLCAWSLSAYEQYFGPGTRLTVT.

CDR3 sequence (DNA): TGTGCCAGCAGGGGGCCGGGACAGGAATTTCCAGATACGCAGTATTTT. Amino acid sequence: CASRGPGQEFPDTQYF. This chain connects TRBV5-5 to TRBJ2-3; the match to TRBD1 covers 8 bases. The CDR3 loop spans 16 amino acids. Looked up from germline, CDR1 is SGHKS and CDR2 is YYEKEE (reference sequence). Germline trimming cut 5 bases from V and 4 bases from J; bases unmatched to any gene: 12.

This chain uses TRBV5-4 with TRBJ2-5, with TRBD2 as a possible D gene (7 bases). The CDR3 sequence is 13 residues long. Germline V CDR1 and CDR2: SGHNT, YYREEE (reference sequence). Trimming removed 10 bases from V and 5 bases from J, with 18 bases in between. CDR3 region: CAAQGGARETQYF. Here the CDR3 DNA reads TGTGCCGCCCAAGGGGGGGCCCGTGAGACCCAGTACTTC. Full variable domain (outside the CDR3, taken from reference TRBV5-4 and TRBJ2-5): ETGVTQSPTHLIKTRGQQVTLRCSSQSGHNTVSWYQQALGQGPQFIFQYYREEENGRGNFPPRFSGLQFPNYSSELNVNALELDDSALYLCAAQGGARETQYFGPGTRLLVL.

V gene TRBV19 combines with J gene TRBJ2-3; TRBD1 might be the D (5 bases). The CDR3 has 16 amino acids. Per germline, CDR1 LNHDA and CDR2 SQIVND (reference sequence). Trimming took 7 bases from V and 2 from J, leaving 19 bases between them. CDR3 coding DNA: TGTGCCAGTACCCCAGGGATCCTTTACTACACAGATACGCAGTATTTT. Protein product: CASTPGILYYTDTQYF.

The J gene is TRBJ1-6, the V gene TRBV7-2; D not resolved. V lost 2 bases and J lost 10, with 18 bases in between. Per the germline V gene, CDR1 is SGHTA and CDR2 is FQGNSA. This CDR3 spans 16 amino acids. CDR3 coding DNA: TGTGCCAGCAGCTTATCGGGAACCCAAGTCGGATCACCCCTCCACTTT. This codes for CASSLSGTQVGSPLHF.

The chain links TRBV10-3 to TRBJ1-6; unclear D gene. V gave up 3 bases and J gave up 5 bases, with 11 bases separating them. CDR1 is ENHRY and CDR2 is SYGVKD in the germline V gene. The CDR3 spans 15 residues. The DNA for the CDR3 is TGTGCCATCAGTGAAGCGGCGGCAAATAATTCACCCCTCCACTTT. As protein: CAISEAAANNSPLHF.